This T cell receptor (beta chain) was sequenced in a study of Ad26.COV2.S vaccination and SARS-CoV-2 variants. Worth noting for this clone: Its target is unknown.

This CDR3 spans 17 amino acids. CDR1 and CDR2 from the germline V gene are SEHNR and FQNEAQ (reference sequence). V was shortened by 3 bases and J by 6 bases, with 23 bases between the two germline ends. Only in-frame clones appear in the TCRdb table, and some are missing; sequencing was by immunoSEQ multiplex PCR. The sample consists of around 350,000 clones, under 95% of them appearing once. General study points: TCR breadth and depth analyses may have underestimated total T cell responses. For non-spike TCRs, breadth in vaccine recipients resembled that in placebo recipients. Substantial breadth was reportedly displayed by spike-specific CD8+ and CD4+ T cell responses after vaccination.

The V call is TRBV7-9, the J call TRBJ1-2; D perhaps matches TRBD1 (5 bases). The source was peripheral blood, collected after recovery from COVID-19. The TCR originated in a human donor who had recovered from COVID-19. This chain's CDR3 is CASSLGDSGIIYDGYTF. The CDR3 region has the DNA TGTGCCAGCAGCTTGGGGGACTCAGGGATCATATACGATGGCTACACCTTC.